This is a list of T cell receptor beta chains from one sample in a study of shared clonotypes between healthy human individuals. Clones were read by immunoSEQ multiplex PCR, and TCRdb kept only the in-frame ones, dropping some. Counted here are about 2.4 million clones, 80% to 95% occurring once; the ten biggest clones make up around 0.4%. Sequences were obtained from naive CD4+ T cells from PBMCs. The receptor set was obtained from a man aged 18 to 35 in good health. Some clones in this sample may be carry-over from other donors' samples. CDR3s include the opening cysteine and the closing phenylalanine or tryptophan.

TRBV5-6,CASSRRSNQPQHF
TRBV7-3,CASSLTKASEQYF
TRBV27,CGSRDYYNEQFF
TRBV6-5,CASRSGGRLTEAFF
TRBV2,CASKAGLAGIDEQFF
TRBV2,CASSDGRSQETQYF
TRBV5-4,CASSLGTNQETQYF
TRBV19,CASSILQGNQPQHF
TRBV9,CASSERDSAPRGYTF
TRBV5-1,CASSRGQGNTGELFF
TRBV5-6,CASSLKRVQETQYF
TRBV27,CASSPRTGGGGTQYF
TRBV20-1,CSASPTGEQYF
TRBV7-3,CASSLAGDTEAFF
TRBV11-2,CASSYRGDEAFF
TRBV5-1,CASSSLGDQETQYF
TRBV25-1,CASRGPLNTEAFF
TRBV7-2,CASSLVAGRVSEQYF
TRBV15,CATSLRTGKETQYF
TRBV5-1,CASSHELAGIAYEQYF
TRBV21-1,CAIQGGYEQYF
TRBV27,CASSPNGAGNYNEQFF
TRBV10-2,CASSVLAGRSYEQYF
TRBV6-6,CAISTGTGEQYF
TRBV9,CASSGVPGETQYF
TRBV6-4,CASSEEPYIAGTTYEQYF
TRBV2,CATRGGLTGQGYTF
TRBV7-2,CASSLGSGLAGGELFF